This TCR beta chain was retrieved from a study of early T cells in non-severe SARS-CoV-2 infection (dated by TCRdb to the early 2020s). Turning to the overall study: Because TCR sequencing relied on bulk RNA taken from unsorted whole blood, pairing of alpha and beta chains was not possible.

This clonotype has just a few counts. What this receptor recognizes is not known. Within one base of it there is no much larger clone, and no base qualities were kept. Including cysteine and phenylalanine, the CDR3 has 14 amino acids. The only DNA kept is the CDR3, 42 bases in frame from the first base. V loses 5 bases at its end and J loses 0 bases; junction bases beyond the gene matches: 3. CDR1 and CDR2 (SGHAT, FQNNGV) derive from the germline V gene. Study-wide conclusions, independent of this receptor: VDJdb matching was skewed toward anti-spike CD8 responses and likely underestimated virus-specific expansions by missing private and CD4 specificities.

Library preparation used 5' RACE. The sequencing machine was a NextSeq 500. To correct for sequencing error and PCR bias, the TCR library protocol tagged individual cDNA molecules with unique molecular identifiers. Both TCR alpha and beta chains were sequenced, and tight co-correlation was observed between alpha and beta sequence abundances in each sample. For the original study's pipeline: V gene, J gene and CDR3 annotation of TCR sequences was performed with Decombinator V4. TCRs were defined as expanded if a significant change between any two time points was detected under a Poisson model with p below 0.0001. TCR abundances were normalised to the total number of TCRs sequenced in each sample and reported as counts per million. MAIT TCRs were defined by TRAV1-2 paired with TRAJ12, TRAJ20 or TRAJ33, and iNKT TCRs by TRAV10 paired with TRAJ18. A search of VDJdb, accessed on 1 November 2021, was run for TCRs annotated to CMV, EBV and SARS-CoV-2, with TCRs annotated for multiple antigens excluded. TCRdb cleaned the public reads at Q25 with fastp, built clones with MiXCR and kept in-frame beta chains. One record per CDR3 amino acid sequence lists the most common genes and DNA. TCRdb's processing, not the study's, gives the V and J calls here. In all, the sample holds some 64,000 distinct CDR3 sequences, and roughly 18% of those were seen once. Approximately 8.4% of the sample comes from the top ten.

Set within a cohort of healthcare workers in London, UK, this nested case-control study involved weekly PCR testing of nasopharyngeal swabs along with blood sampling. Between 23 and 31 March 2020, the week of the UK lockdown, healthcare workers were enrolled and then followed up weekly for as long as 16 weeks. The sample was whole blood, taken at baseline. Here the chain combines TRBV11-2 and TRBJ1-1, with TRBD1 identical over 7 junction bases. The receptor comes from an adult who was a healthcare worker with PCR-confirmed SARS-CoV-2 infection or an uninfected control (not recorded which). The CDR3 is CASSPGQLNTEAFF. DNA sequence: TGTGCCAGCAGCCCGGGACAGTTGAACACTGAAGCTTTCTTT. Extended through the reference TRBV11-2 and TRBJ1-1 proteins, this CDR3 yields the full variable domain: EAGVAQSPRYKIIEKRQSVAFWCNPISGHATLYWYQQILGQGPKLLIQFQNNGVVDDSQLPKDRFSAERLKGVDSTLKIQPAKLEDSAVYLCASSPGQLNTEAFFGQGTRLTVV.